These 31 T cell receptor beta chains were sequenced from one sample in a study of T cells after posttransplantation cyclophosphamide. A marrow graft followed busulfan-fludarabine conditioning, with cyclophosphamide on days +3 and +4. Generated by immunoSEQ multiplex PCR, the TCRdb table keeps only in-frame clones and is missing some. The sample was found to contain around 10,000 clones, and every one recurs. The sample was PBMCs, taken after allogeneic stem cell transplant with posttransplant cyclophosphamide. The receptors originated from a female patient in her forties or fifties who received an allogeneic stem cell transplant from a related donor, was CMV-positive, and had no GVHD. Some T cells may have come from the graft donor.

This clone was seen at least ten times. The chain employs TRBV5-1 and TRBJ1-3; 7 bases map to TRBD1. Losses at the gene ends were 3 bases for V and 4 bases for J; bases not matched to a gene: 4. The CDR3 covers 14 residues. The germline CDR1 and CDR2 sequences are SGHRS and YFSETQ. This CDR3 is CASSSTGFGNTIYF. The CDR3 DNA reads as TGCGCCAGCAGCTCGACAGGGTTCGGAAACACCATATATTTT.

Ten or more counts support this clone. DNA of the CDR3: TGTGCCAGCAGCAATTGGACAGGCGGTGAAGCTTTCTTT. Its translation: CASSNWTGGEAFF. This chain uses TRBV27 with TRBJ1-1, with 7 bases matching TRBD1. This CDR3 has 13 amino acids. Germline CDR1 reads MNHEY; CDR2 reads SMNVEV (reference sequence). Trimming removed 6 bases from V and 7 bases from J; junction bases left unmatched: 8.

This clone appeared many times. This sequence joins TRBV10-3 and TRBJ1-1, with D possibly TRBD1 on 5 matching bases. V lost 6 bases, J lost 4 bases, and 15 bases lay in between. The CDR3 is 14 residues long. CDR1 ENHRY and CDR2 SYGVKD come from the germline V gene. This CDR3 is CAIRTQGSSTEAFF. DNA for the CDR3: TGTGCCATCAGGACCCAGGGTAGCAGCACTGAAGCTTTCTTT.

This clone was counted at least ten times. This chain connects TRBV12-5 to TRBJ1-3; D possibly corresponds to TRBD1 (5 bases). Trimming removed 0 bases from V and 1 base from J, with 7 bases in between. The germline CDR1 and CDR2 sequences are LGHNT and FRNRAP. The CDR3 has 15 residues. CDR3 sequence reads: CASGLVRGSGNTIYF. The CDR3 coding sequence is TGTGCTAGTGGTTTGGTGAGGGGATCTGGAAACACCATATATTTT.

This clone was counted at least ten times. The chain employs TRBV5-1 and TRBJ1-1; 7 nucleotides agree with TRBD1. Germline loops: CDR1 SGHRS, CDR2 YFSETQ. The CDR3 runs 21 residues. V trimming: 1 base; J trimming: 2 bases; junction bases outside the gene matches: 23. The CDR3 DNA reads as TGCGCCAGCAGCTTGTGGGGAGGGGGCTACAAACGACGGGCCCTTAACACTGAAGCTTTCTTT. Encoded protein: CASSLWGGGYKRRALNTEAFF.

This clone has at least ten counts. This sequence joins TRBV7-2 and TRBJ2-5; tentatively, D is TRBD1 (5 bases). CDR1 and CDR2 from the germline V gene are SGHTA and FQGNSA. The length of the CDR3 is 15 residues. Trimming removed 1 base from V and 3 bases from J, with 12 bases in between. CDR3 sequence (DNA): TGTGCCAGCAGCTTAGGTTCAGGGCTGAAAGAGACCCAGTACTTC. Translated: CASSLGSGLKETQYF.

This clone was observed at least ten times. The chain uses TRBV12-5 and TRBJ2-2; 9 bases align to TRBD2. J was trimmed by 6 bases and V by 7 bases; bases with no gene match: 9. The CDR3 runs 15 residues. The V gene's germline CDR1 is LGHNT and CDR2 FRNRAP. In DNA form, the CDR3 reads TGTGCTAGTGCCCCAAGGCGGGGGGGCGCCGGGGAGCTGTTTTTT. Translated: CASAPRRGGAGELFF.

In this sample, this clone is medium-sized. This chain uses TRBV5-6 with TRBJ1-1; 8 bases line up with TRBD1. The ends lost 1 base at V and 4 bases at J; junction bases unmatched: 9. Germline lookup yields CDR1 SGHDT and CDR2 YYEEEE. The length of the CDR3 is 16 residues. The CDR3 protein is CASSLSSGGAFTEAFF. The CDR3 bases are TGTGCCAGCAGCTTGAGTTCAGGGGGCGCTTTCACTGAAGCTTTCTTT. The full variable domain, in which reference TRBV5-6 and TRBJ1-1 provide the parts outside the CDR3, is DAGVTQSPTHLIKTRGQQVTLRCSPKSGHDTVSWYQQALGQGPQFIFQYYEEEERQRGNFPDRFSGHQFPNYSSELNVNALLLGDSALYLCASSLSSGGAFTEAFFGQGTRLTVV.

This clone was counted many times. The chain links TRBV12-5 to TRBJ1-1, with 10 positions matching TRBD1. CDR3 length equals 19 residues. The ends lost 4 bases at V and 4 bases at J; junction bases unmatched: 18. Germline V gene lookup returns CDR1 LGHNT and CDR2 FRNRAP. The CDR3, as DNA: TGTGCTAGTGGTTCGGACAGGGGGTCATCTCTTTCCCCCCCCACTGAAGCTTTCTTT. This sequence encodes CASGSDRGSSLSPPTEAFF.

This clone was recorded at least ten times. The chain uses TRBV12-3 or TRBV12-4 and TRBJ2-5; unclear D gene. The CDR3 sequence is 12 residues long. The germline V and J ends were trimmed by 4 bases and 8 bases, with 11 bases remaining between them. CDR3 in amino acids: CASSSYLSTQYF. CDR3 nucleotides: TGTGCCAGCAGTTCCTACCTCTCCACCCAGTACTTC.

This clone was detected ten times or more. The chain is built from TRBV7-9 and TRBJ1-1, with TRBD1 matching over 7 bases. The length of the CDR3 is 18 residues. V was pared by 4 bases and J by 4 bases, with 18 bases of the junction left unmatched. Germline loops: CDR1 SEHNR, CDR2 FQNEAQ (reference sequence). The CDR3 sequence is CASSSTINRGGRGTEAFF. DNA for the CDR3: TGTGCCAGCAGCTCCACCATAAACAGGGGAGGCCGGGGCACTGAAGCTTTCTTT.

This clone was detected ten times or more. The rearrangement uses TRBV6-5 and TRBJ1-2, with 8 nucleotides matching TRBD1. J was trimmed by 7 bases and V by 5 bases; bases with no gene match: 12. CDR1 MNHEY and CDR2 SVGAGI come from the germline V gene. CDR3 length: 15 residues. CDR3 bases: TGTGCCAGCAGTCACCAGACAGGGGCTCTGGCTGGCTACACCTTC. Its protein is CASSHQTGALAGYTF.

A few counts support this clone. The gene calls are TRBV12-3 or TRBV12-4 and TRBJ1-5; 7 bases align to TRBD1. The length of the CDR3 is 15 residues. V was clipped by 3 bases and J by 0 bases; unmatched bases: 2. CDR3 in amino acids: CASSFRDSSNQPQHF. The CDR3 region has the DNA TGTGCCAGCAGTTTTCGGGACAGTAGCAATCAGCCCCAGCATTTT.

This clone was seen repeatedly, ten times or more. This chain uses TRBV7-2 with TRBJ2-7, with TRBD1 matching 8 bases. This CDR3 comprises 14 residues. Looked up from germline, CDR1 is SGHTA and CDR2 is FQGNSA. Trimming cost V 3 bases and J 4 bases; bases outside gene matches: 5. The CDR3 loop reads CASSLRQGWYEQYF. The CDR3 nucleotides read TGTGCCAGCAGCTTGAGACAGGGGTGGTACGAGCAGTACTTC.

This clone was observed many times. The chain recombines TRBV2 with TRBJ2-3, with 8 bases that match TRBD1. This CDR3 has 14 residues. V lost 7 bases and J lost 0; bases outside the gene matches: 3. Germline values: CDR1 SNHLY, CDR2 FYNNEI. CDR3 nucleotide sequence: TGTGCCAGCACCCGGGACAGGAGCACAGATACGCAGTATTTT. Amino acids: CASTRDRSTDTQYF.

This clone appeared many times. V and J are TRBV4-3 and TRBJ1-4; possible D gene TRBD1, 6 bases. Trimming stripped 0 bases from V and 12 bases from J, with 14 bases between. The length of the CDR3 is 14 residues. From germline, CDR1 is LGHNA and CDR2 YSLEER. The CDR3 DNA is TGCGCCAGCAGCCAAGATAGGTGGGCAGGGGAACTGTTTTTT. Its protein is CASSQDRWAGELFF.

There are many counts of this clone. This rearrangement joins TRBV6-2 or TRBV6-3 to TRBJ1-5; D is possibly TRBD1 (5 bases). From germline, CDR1 is MNHEY and CDR2 SVGEGT. The CDR3 contains 14 residues. V was trimmed by 2 bases and J by 3 bases, leaving 8 bases between them. CDR3 sequence (DNA): TGTGCCAGCAGTTACAGGGGTCCCAATCAGCCCCAGCATTTT. Its translation: CASSYRGPNQPQHF.

In its sample, this clone was seen many times. The chain has TRBV19 and TRBJ2-7; 8 bases match TRBD1. Per germline, CDR1 LNHDA and CDR2 SQIVND (reference sequence). V shed 6 bases, J shed 4 bases, and the junction held 11 bases outside the gene matches. The CDR3 runs 15 residues. CDR3 bases: TGTGCCAGTAGCACGGGACAGGCCTTTTTTTACGAGCAGTACTTC. Translating gives CASSTGQAFFYEQYF.

This clone was seen more than once but under ten times. V usage is TRBV10-2 and J usage is TRBJ2-5; TRBD2 aligns across 15 bases. The CDR3 has 15 residues. V was pared by 8 bases and J by 5 bases, with 6 bases of the junction left unmatched. CDR1 is WSHSY, CDR2 SAAADI, per germline. CDR3 region: CASRGLAGGLETQYF. In DNA, the CDR3 is TGCGCCAGCCGCGGACTAGCGGGGGGGCTTGAGACCCAGTACTTC.

In its sample, this clone was seen a few times. The V call is TRBV6-2 or TRBV6-3, the J call TRBJ1-5, with D perhaps matching TRBD1 (5 bases). The CDR3 runs 13 residues. Looked up from germline, CDR1 is MNHEY and CDR2 is SVGEGT. With 6 bases removed from V and 3 bases from J, the gap between germline ends came to 9 bases. The CDR3 protein is CASSDSSNQPQHF. The CDR3, as DNA: TGTGCCAGCAGCGACAGCTCCAATCAGCCCCAGCATTTT.

Ten or more counts support this clone. The V and J genes are TRBV6-1 and TRBJ2-6, with a weak D call TRBD1 (6 bases). Germline loops: CDR1 MNHNS, CDR2 SASEGT. The CDR3 has 15 amino acids. Trimming took 6 bases from V and 0 from J, leaving 9 bases between them. CDR3 sequence (DNA): TGTGCCAGCAGGACAGGTTCCTCTGGGGCCAACGTCCTGACTTTC. Its protein is CASRTGSSGANVLTF.

This clone was seen repeatedly, ten times or more. The chain uses TRBV9 and TRBJ1-4, with D perhaps TRBD1 (5 bases). The CDR3 totals 15 residues. Germline values: CDR1 SGDLS, CDR2 YYNGEE. V lost 1 base and J lost 5, with 12 bases in between. Written as DNA, the CDR3 is TGTGCCAGCAGCGTATCCGGGACTCACAATGAAAAACTGTTTTTT. Encoded protein: CASSVSGTHNEKLFF. The full variable domain, rest sourced from reference TRBV9 and TRBJ1-4, is DSGVTQTPKHLITATGQRVTLRCSPRSGDLSVYWYQQSLDQGLQFLIQYYNGEERAKGNILERFSAQQFPDLHSELNLSSLELGDSALYFCASSVSGTHNEKLFFGSGTQLSVL.

In its sample, this clone was seen many times. The chain couples TRBV7-2 to TRBJ2-5; 7 bases are a match to TRBD1. V shed 5 bases and J 5 bases; nucleotides not matched to a gene: 14. This CDR3 region has 16 residues. Germline lookup yields CDR1 SGHTA and CDR2 FQGNSA. CDR3 nucleotides: TGTGCCAGCAGCCCCCGACAGGGTACCCCCGCGGAGACCCAGTACTTC. Protein product: CASSPRQGTPAETQYF. The full variable domain, in which reference TRBV7-2 and TRBJ2-5 provide the parts outside the CDR3, is GAGVSQSPSNKVTEKGKDVELRCDPISGHTALYWYRQSLGQGLEFLIYFQGNSAPDKSGLPSDRFSAERTGGSVSTLTIQRTQQEDSAVYLCASSPRQGTPAETQYFGPGTRLLVL.

This clone was seen many times. The chain recombines TRBV5-1 with TRBJ1-2; TRBD1 matches 7 bases. Germline CDR1 reads SGHRS; CDR2 reads YFSETQ. This CDR3 is 17 amino acids long. Trimming removed 0 bases from V and 0 bases from J; junction bases left unmatched: 8. CDR3 loop: CASSLALTGVTNYGYTF. The DNA for the CDR3 is TGCGCCAGCAGCTTGGCCCTAACAGGGGTTACTAACTATGGCTACACCTTC.

This clone was observed at least ten times. The chain recombines TRBV5-1 with TRBJ1-2; D is undetermined. CDR3 size: 12 residues. Per germline, CDR1 SGHRS and CDR2 YFSETQ. V was pared by 4 bases and J by 10 bases, with 14 bases between. The CDR3 loop is CASSAEGGPYTF. Written as DNA, the CDR3 is TGCGCCAGCAGCGCCGAAGGCGGCCCCTACACCTTC.

This clone has just a few counts. The chain carries TRBV7-3 and TRBJ1-2, with D possibly being TRBD1 (6 bases). CDR3 length: 15 residues. The germline CDR1 and CDR2 sequences are SGHTA and FQGTGA. Deletions cut 5 bases from V and 0 bases from J, with 13 bases between. CDR3 sequence (DNA): TGTGCCAGCAGCGCCGGAGGGGGGGCTAACTATGGCTACACCTTC. Residues: CASSAGGGANYGYTF.

This clone has at least ten counts. This chain joins TRBV6-6 and TRBJ1-3, with no clear D. Germline CDR1 MNHNY, CDR2 SVGAGI (reference sequence). There are 14 residues in the CDR3. V dropped 10 bases and J dropped 8 bases, with 21 bases sitting between them. CDR3 nucleotides: TGTGCCACCCACGAGGCCCTTGATCTGGACACCATATATTTT. Its translation: CATHEALDLDTIYF.

Ten or more counts support this clone. V usage is TRBV10-3 and J usage is TRBJ2-7, with D maybe TRBD1 (5 bases). CDR1 is ENHRY, CDR2 SYGVKD, per germline. V was pared by 4 bases and J by 3 bases, with 10 bases between. The CDR3 extends over 13 amino acids. The chain's CDR3 is CAISARVVYEQYF. CDR3 in DNA: TGTGCCATCAGTGCCAGGGTGGTCTACGAGCAGTACTTC.

This clone was counted many times. This sequence joins TRBV12-3 or TRBV12-4 and TRBJ2-7, with TRBD2 matching over 7 bases. The V segment lost 3 bases and the J segment 0 bases; nucleotides outside the gene matches: 11. The CDR3 is 17 amino acids. CDR3 region: CASSLTRSGALSYEQYF. The CDR3 DNA is TGTGCCAGCAGTTTGACCCGCAGCGGGGCCCTCTCCTACGAGCAGTACTTC.

This clone was seen many times. This chain links TRBV12-3 or TRBV12-4 with TRBJ2-7, with 13 bases lining up with TRBD2. The CDR3 totals 15 residues. J was trimmed by 2 bases and V by 6 bases; bases with no gene match: 4. CDR3 protein: CASSKLAGGPYEQYF. DNA for the CDR3: TGTGCCAGCAGCAAACTAGCGGGGGGGCCCTACGAGCAGTACTTC.

This clone came up many times. The rearrangement links TRBV5-4 to TRBJ1-2; a possible D gene is TRBD1 (6 bases). This CDR3 has 14 residues. Trimming left V 5 bases short and J 4 bases short, with 15 bases between. Germline values: CDR1 SGHNT, CDR2 YYREEE (reference sequence). The DNA for the CDR3 is TGTGCCAGCAGGCCGGGACAAGATTTCTATGGCTACACCTTC. This codes for CASRPGQDFYGYTF.